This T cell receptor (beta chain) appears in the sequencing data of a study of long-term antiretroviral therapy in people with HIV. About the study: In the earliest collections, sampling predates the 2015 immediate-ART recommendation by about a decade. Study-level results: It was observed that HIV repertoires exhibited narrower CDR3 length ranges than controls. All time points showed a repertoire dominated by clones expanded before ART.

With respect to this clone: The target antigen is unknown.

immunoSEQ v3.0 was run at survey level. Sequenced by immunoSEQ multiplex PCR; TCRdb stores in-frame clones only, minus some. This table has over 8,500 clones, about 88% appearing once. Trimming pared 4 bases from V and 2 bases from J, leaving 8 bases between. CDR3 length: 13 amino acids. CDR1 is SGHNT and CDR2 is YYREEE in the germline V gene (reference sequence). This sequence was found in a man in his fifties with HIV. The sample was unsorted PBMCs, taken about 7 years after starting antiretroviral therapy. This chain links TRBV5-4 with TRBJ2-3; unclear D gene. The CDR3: CASSKTDTDTQYF. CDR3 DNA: TGTGCCAGCAGCAAGACGGACACAGATACGCAGTATTTT.